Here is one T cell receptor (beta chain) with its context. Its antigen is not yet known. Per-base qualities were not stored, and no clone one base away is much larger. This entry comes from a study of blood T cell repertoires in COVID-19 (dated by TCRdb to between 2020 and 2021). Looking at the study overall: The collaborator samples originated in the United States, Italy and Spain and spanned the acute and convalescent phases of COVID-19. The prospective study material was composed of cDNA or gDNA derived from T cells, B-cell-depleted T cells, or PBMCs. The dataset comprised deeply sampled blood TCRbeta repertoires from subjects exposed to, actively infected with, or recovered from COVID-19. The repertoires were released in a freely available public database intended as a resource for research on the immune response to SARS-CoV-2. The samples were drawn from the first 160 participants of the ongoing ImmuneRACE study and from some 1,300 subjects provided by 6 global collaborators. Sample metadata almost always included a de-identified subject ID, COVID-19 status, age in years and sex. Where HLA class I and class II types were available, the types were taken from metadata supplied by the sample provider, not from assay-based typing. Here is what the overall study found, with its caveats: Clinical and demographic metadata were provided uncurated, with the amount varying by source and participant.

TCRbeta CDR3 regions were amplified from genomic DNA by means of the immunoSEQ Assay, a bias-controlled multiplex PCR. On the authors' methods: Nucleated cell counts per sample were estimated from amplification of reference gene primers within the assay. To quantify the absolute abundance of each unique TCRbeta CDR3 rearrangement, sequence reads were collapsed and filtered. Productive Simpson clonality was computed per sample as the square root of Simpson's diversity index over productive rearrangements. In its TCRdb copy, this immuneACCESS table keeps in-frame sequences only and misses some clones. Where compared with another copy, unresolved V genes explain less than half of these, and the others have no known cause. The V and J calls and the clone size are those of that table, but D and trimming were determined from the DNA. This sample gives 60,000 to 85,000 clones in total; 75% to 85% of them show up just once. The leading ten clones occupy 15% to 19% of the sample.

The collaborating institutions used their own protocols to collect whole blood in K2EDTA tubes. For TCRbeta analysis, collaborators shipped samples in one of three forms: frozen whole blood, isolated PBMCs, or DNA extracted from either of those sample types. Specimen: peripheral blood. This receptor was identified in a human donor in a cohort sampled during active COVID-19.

The nucleotide sequence is given as TGTGCCAGTAGTCGGGGCGCAGGGACACATAGTCCTTCCTACGAGCAGTACTTC. The translation is CASSRGAGTHSPSYEQYF. Recombination joined TRBV19 with TRBJ2-7; possibly the D gene is TRBD1, per 6 matching bases. Via the germline V gene (reference sequence), CDR1 is LNHDA and CDR2 SQIVND. V is clipped by 5 bases and J by 1 base, and the sequence between their germline boundaries is 24 bases long. The CDR3 runs 18 residues from the cysteine to the phenylalanine. Only the CDR3 portion is preserved as DNA: 54 bases, with reading frame beginning at the first base.